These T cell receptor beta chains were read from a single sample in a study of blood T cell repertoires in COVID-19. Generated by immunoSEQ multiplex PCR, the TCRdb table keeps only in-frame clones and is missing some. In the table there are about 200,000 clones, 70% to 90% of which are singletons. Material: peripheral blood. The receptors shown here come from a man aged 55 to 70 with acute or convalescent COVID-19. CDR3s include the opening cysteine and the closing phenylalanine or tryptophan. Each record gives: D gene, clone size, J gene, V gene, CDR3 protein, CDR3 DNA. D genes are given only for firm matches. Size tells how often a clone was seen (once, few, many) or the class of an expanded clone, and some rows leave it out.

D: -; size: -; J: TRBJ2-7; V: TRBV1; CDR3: CTSSQDKGLAGGGYEQYF; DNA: TGCACCAGCAGCCAAGATAAGGGACTAGCGGGGGGCGGCTACGAGCAGTACTTC
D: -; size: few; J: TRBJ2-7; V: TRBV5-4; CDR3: CASSSPPDYEQYF; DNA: TGTGCCAGCAGCTCTCCACCAGACTACGAGCAGTACTTC
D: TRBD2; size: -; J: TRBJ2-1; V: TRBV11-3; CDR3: CASSLDLGTSGVEQFF; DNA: TGTGCCAGCAGCTTAGATCTGGGGACTAGCGGGGTCGAGCAGTTCTTC
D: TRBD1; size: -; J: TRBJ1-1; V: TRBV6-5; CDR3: CASSSETGATEAFF; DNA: TGTGCCAGCAGTTCAGAGACAGGGGCTACTGAAGCTTTCTTT
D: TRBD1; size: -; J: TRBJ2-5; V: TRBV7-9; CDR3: CASSLVVLQGDQETQYF; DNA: TGTGCCAGCAGCTTAGTCGTTCTCCAGGGGGACCAAGAGACCCAGTACTTC
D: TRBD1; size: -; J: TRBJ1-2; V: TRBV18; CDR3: CASSLGQGYGYTF; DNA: TGTGCCAGCTCACTCGGACAGGGGTATGGCTACACCTTC
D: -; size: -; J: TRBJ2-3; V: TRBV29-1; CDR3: CSVSGDTQYF; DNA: TGCAGCGTCTCAGGGGATACGCAGTATTTT
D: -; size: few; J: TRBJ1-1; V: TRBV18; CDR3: CASSPPAGVNTEAFF; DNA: TGTGCCAGCTCACCACCGGCGGGAGTGAACACTGAAGCTTTCTTT
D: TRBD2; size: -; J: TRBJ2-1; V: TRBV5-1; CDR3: CASQAFSGARNEQFF; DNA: TGCGCCAGCCAGGCCTTCAGCGGGGCCCGCAATGAGCAGTTCTTC
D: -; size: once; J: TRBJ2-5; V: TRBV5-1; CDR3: CASSFGGGETQYF; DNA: TGCGCCAGCAGCTTCGGCGGCGGGGAGACCCAGTACTTC
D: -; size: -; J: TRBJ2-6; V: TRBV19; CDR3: CASRKGGSGANVLTF; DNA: TGTGCCAGTAGAAAAGGGGGCTCTGGGGCCAACGTCCTGACTTTC
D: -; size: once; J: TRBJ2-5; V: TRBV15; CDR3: CATSTTRRTAPSRYQETQYF; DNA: TGTGCCACCAGCACCACACGGAGGACCGCGCCTAGCCGATACCAAGAGACCCAGTACTTC
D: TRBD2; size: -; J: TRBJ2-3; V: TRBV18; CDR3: CASSPPLGGASGDTDTQYF; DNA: TGTGCCAGCTCACCACCGCTTGGGGGGGCTAGCGGGGACACAGATACGCAGTATTTT
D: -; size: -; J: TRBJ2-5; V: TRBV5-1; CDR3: CASSEPSPTQYF; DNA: TGCGCCAGCAGCGAGCCAAGCCCCACCCAGTACTTC
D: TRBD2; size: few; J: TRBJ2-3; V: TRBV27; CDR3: CASSFLGLAGGREDTQYF; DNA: TGTGCCAGCAGTTTTCTCGGACTAGCGGGGGGACGGGAAGATACGCAGTATTTT
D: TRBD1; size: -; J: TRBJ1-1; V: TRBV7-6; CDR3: CASSTGGNTEAFF; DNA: TGTGCCAGCAGCACAGGGGGCAACACTGAAGCTTTCTTT
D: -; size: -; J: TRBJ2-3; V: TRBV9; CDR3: CASSVGPGADTQYF; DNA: TGTGCCAGCAGCGTAGGACCAGGGGCGGATACGCAGTATTTT
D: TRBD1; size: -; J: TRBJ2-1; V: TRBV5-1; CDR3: CASRHDRGYNEQFF; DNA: TGCGCCAGCAGACACGACAGGGGGTACAATGAGCAGTTCTTC
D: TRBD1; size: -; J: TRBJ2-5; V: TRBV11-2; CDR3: CASSLELYRGETQYF; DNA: TGTGCCAGCAGCTTAGAACTATACAGGGGAGAGACCCAGTACTTC
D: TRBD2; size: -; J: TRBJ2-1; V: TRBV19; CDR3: CASNILAGGPSSYNEQFF; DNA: TGTGCCAGTAATATACTAGCGGGGGGTCCCAGCTCCTACAATGAGCAGTTCTTC
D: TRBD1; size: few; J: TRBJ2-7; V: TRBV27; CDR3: CASRLQGALKHEQYF; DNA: TGTGCCAGCAGGTTACAGGGGGCCCTAAAACACGAGCAGTACTTC
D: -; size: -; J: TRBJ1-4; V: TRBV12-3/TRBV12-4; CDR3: CASSSQGNEKLFF; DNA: TGTGCCAGCAGTTCCCAGGGAAATGAAAAACTGTTTTTT
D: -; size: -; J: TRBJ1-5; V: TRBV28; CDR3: CASREGLGNQPQHF; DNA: TGTGCCAGCAGGGAGGGGCTTGGCAATCAGCCCCAGCATTTT
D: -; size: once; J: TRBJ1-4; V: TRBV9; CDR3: CASSVLGRANEKLFF; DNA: TGTGCCAGCAGCGTTTTAGGGAGGGCTAATGAAAAACTGTTTTTT
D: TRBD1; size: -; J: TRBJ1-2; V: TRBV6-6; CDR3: CASRGSGQRYGYTF; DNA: TGTGCCAGCAGGGGGTCGGGACAGAGATATGGCTACACCTTC
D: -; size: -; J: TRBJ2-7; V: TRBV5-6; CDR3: CASSSDSYEQYF; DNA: TGTGCCAGCAGCTCGGACAGTTACGAGCAGTACTTC
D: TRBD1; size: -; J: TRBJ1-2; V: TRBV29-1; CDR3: CSARTGGIPGYTF; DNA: TGCAGCGCAAGGACAGGGGGAATCCCTGGCTACACCTTC
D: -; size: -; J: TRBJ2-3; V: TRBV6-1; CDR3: CASSELIGTQYF; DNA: TGTGCCAGCAGTGAACTCATCGGTACGCAGTATTTT
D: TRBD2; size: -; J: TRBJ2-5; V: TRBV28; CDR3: CASSLASGGYQETQYF; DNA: TGTGCCAGCAGTTTAGCGAGCGGGGGCTACCAAGAGACCCAGTACTTC
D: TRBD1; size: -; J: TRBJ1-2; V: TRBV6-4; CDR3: CASSDSGTGPYGYTF; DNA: TGTGCCAGCAGTGACTCCGGGACAGGGCCCTATGGCTACACCTTC
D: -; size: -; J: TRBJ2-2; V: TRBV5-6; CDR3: CASSSRWGPNTGELFF; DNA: TGTGCCAGCTCCTCCCGGTGGGGCCCGAACACCGGGGAGCTGTTTTTT
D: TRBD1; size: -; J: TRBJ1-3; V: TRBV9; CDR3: CASSEGQGAFGNTIYF; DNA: TGTGCCAGCAGCGAGGGACAGGGGGCATTTGGAAACACCATATATTTT
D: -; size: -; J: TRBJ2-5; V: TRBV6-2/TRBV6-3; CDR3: CASRPYSGQETQYF; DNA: TGTGCCAGCAGGCCTTATAGCGGCCAAGAGACCCAGTACTTC
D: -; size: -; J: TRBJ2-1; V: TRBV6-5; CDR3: CASSYSRASWYEQFF; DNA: TGTGCCAGCAGTTACTCGAGGGCTAGCTGGTATGAGCAGTTCTTC
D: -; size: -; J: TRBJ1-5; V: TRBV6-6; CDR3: CASTRGGSGNQPQHF; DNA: TGTGCCAGCACCCGAGGGGGTTCAGGAAATCAGCCCCAGCATTTT
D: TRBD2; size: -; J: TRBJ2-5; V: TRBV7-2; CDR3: CASSLGSGLALETQYF; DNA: TGTGCCAGCAGCTTAGGGTCCGGACTAGCGCTAGAGACCCAGTACTTC
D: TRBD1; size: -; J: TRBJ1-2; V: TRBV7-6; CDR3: CASSSGGWDGYTF; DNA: TGTGCCAGCAGCTCAGGGGGCTGGGATGGCTACACCTTC
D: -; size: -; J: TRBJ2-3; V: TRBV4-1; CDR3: CASSQGLVPDTQYF; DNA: TGCGCCAGCAGCCAAGGACTAGTGCCAGATACGCAGTATTTT
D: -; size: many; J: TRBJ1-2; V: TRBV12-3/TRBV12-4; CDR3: CASSLDTNYGYTF; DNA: TGTGCCAGCAGTTTGGACACTAACTATGGCTACACCTTC
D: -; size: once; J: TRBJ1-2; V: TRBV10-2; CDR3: CASSSGPDYGYTF; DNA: TGCGCCAGCAGCTCTGGTCCGGACTATGGCTACACCTTC
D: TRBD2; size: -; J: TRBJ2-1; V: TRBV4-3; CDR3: CASSPRVGLAGAGNEQFF; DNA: TGCGCCAGCAGCCCGAGAGTGGGACTAGCGGGGGCGGGGAATGAGCAGTTCTTC
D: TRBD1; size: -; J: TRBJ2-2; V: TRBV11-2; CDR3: CASSTYRGRTGELFF; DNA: TGTGCCAGCAGCACTTACAGGGGCCGAACCGGGGAGCTGTTTTTT
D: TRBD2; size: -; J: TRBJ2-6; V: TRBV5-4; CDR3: CASSPAGTSSGANVLTF; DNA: TGTGCCAGCAGCCCAGCCGGGACTAGCTCTGGGGCCAACGTCCTGACTTTC
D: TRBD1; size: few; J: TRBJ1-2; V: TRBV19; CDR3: CASKADRGLGGYTF; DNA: TGTGCCAGTAAGGCCGACAGGGGGTTGGGGGGCTACACCTTC
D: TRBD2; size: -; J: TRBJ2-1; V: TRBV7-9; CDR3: CASSLGRGGGEQFF; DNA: TGTGCCAGCAGCTTAGGAAGGGGCGGGGGTGAGCAGTTCTTC
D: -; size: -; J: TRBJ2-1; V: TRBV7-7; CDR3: CASSPRMKGEEQFF; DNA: TGTGCCAGCAGCCCCCGAATGAAGGGAGAGGAGCAGTTCTTC
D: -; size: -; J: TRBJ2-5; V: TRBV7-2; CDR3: CASSLAQRGRGYTKETQYF; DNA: TGTGCCAGCAGCTTAGCGCAGCGGGGTAGGGGGTACACAAAAGAGACCCAGTACTTC
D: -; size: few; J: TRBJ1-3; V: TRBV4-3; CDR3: CASSQDSSGRPGNTIYF; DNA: TGCGCCAGCAGCCAAGACTCGTCAGGGCGCCCCGGAAACACCATATATTTT
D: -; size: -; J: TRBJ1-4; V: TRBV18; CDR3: CASSGRQNEKLFF; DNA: TGTGCCAGCTCAGGTCGACAGAATGAAAAACTGTTTTTT
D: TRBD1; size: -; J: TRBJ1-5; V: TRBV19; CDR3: CASSKGTGFSNQPQHF; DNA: TGTGCCAGTAGTAAGGGGACAGGGTTTAGCAATCAGCCCCAGCATTTT
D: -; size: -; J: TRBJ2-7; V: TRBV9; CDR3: CASSVGPGASYEQYF; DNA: TGTGCCAGCAGCGTAGGACCAGGGGCCTCCTACGAGCAGTACTTC